Shown below are 14 T cell receptor beta chains from a single sample sequenced in a study of cytomegalovirus exposure and HLA in healthy donors. Here immunoSEQ multiplex PCR was the method, and the copy in TCRdb shows in-frame clones only, minus some. The profile shows about 200,000 clones, approximately 80% of them singletons. What was sequenced was PBMCs. Every receptor here comes from a woman in her thirties in good health and CMV-seropositive.

V is TRBV4-1 and J is TRBJ2-1; the match to TRBD2 covers 15 bases. CDR1 and CDR2 (germline): MGHRA, YSYEKL. J lost 3 bases, V lost 4 bases, and 4 bases had no gene match. There are 17 residues in the CDR3. CDR3 protein: CASSLGLAGGLYNEQFF. The CDR3 DNA sequence: TGCGCCAGCAGCCTTGGACTAGCGGGAGGGCTCTACAATGAGCAGTTCTTC.

The V gene is TRBV10-2, the J gene TRBJ1-5, with D possibly being TRBD1 (6 bases). The CDR3 contains 13 residues. V lost 4 bases and J lost 9, with 13 bases in between. Germline loops: CDR1 WSHSY, CDR2 SAAADI. CDR3 loop: CASSGQGLRPQHF. CDR3 in DNA: TGCGCCAGCAGTGGGCAGGGGTTGAGGCCCCAGCATTTT.

V and J are TRBV2 and TRBJ2-7; 10 nucleotides agree with TRBD2. CDR3 length equals 14 residues. Germline CDR1 and CDR2: SNHLY and FYNNEI. Trimming at V came to 7 bases and at J to 5 bases, leaving 8 bases not matched to a gene. CDR3 DNA sequence: TGTGCCAGCACCAGTCTACTAGCGGGAAACGAGCAGTACTTC. Amino acids: CASTSLLAGNEQYF.

This clone came up a few times. The chain combines TRBV7-9 with TRBJ1-1, with no clear D. Germline loops: CDR1 SEHNR, CDR2 FQNEAQ (reference sequence). This CDR3 region has 13 residues. Trimming took 4 bases from V and 2 from J, leaving 8 bases between them. CDR3 region: CASSSTENTEAFF. CDR3 coding DNA: TGTGCCAGCAGCTCCACAGAAAACACTGAAGCTTTCTTT.

The gene calls are TRBV6-5 and TRBJ2-7; TRBD1 aligns across 8 bases. Germline CDR1 reads MNHEY; CDR2 reads SVGAGI. The CDR3 runs 14 residues. V was pared by 4 bases and J by 2 bases, with 4 bases of the junction left unmatched. The CDR3 DNA reads as TGTGCCAGCAGTTCGCCGGGACAGGCCTACGAGCAGTACTTC. It yields the protein CASSSPGQAYEQYF.

The chain employs TRBV7-9 and TRBJ2-3; D may be TRBD2 (5 bases). This CDR3 is built from 13 residues. The germline gives CDR1 SEHNR, CDR2 FQNEAQ (reference sequence). Between the trimmed V and J ends, which lost 5 bases and 3 bases, there was a span of 9 bases. CDR3 residues: CASSPRRTDTQYF. In DNA form, the CDR3 reads TGTGCCAGCAGCCCCCGGAGGACAGATACGCAGTATTTT.

This chain uses TRBV9 with TRBJ2-3, with TRBD2 identical over 7 bases. Germline V gene sequence: CDR1 SGDLS, CDR2 YYNGEE. The V and J ends lost 0 bases and 10 bases, in that order; junction bases with no gene match: 2. This CDR3 is 12 amino acids long. CDR3 coding DNA: TGTGCCAGCAGCGTAGTGGGGGGGGCGCAGTATTTT. This encodes CASSVVGGAQYF.

The chain employs TRBV11-1 and TRBJ2-7; the D is unclear. This CDR3 region has 13 residues. The V end lost 5 bases, the J end lost 0 bases, and 8 bases lay between the germline ends. Per germline, CDR1 SGHAT and CDR2 FQDESV (reference sequence). The DNA for the CDR3 is TGTGCCAGCAGCCATCCCCCCTCCTACGAGCAGTACTTC. Translating gives CASSHPPSYEQYF. Filled out from reference TRBV11-1 and TRBJ2-7, the complete variable domain reads EAEVAQSPRYKITEKSQAVAFWCDPISGHATLYWYRQILGQGPELLVQFQDESVVDDSQLPKDRFSAERLKGVDSTLKIQPAELGDSAMYLCASSHPPSYEQYFGPGTRLTVT.

The chain carries TRBV7-9 and TRBJ2-7; 7 bases fit TRBD2. This CDR3 has 14 residues. With 0 bases clipped from V and 4 bases from J, the junction kept 3 bases outside the gene matches. Looked up from germline, CDR1 is SEHNR and CDR2 is FQNEAQ (reference sequence). CDR3 amino acids: CASSLAGGVYEQYF. The DNA for the CDR3 is TGTGCCAGCAGCTTAGCTGGGGGGGTATACGAGCAGTACTTC.

The chain links TRBV2 to TRBJ2-3, with D perhaps matching TRBD1 (6 bases). This CDR3 is built from 13 residues. V lost 5 bases and J lost 4, with 10 bases in between. The germline gives CDR1 SNHLY, CDR2 FYNNEI. In DNA, the CDR3 is TGTGCCAGCAGTTCACAGGGCTCAGATACGCAGTATTTT. Encoded protein: CASSSQGSDTQYF.

This chain links TRBV5-1 with TRBJ1-1; D possibly corresponds to TRBD1 (6 bases). V shed 0 bases and J shed 1 base, with 16 bases lying between them. Germline CDR1 SGHRS, CDR2 YFSETQ. This CDR3 spans 17 amino acids. The CDR3 protein is CASSLAGKQGANTEAFF. CDR3 bases: TGCGCCAGCAGCTTGGCCGGAAAACAGGGAGCGAACACTGAAGCTTTCTTT. Full variable domain (missing parts from reference TRBV5-1 and TRBJ1-1): KAGVTQTPRYLIKTRGQQVTLSCSPISGHRSVSWYQQTPGQGLQFLFEYFSETQRNKGNFPGRFSGRQFSNSRSEMNVSTLELGDSALYLCASSLAGKQGANTEAFFGQGTRLTVV.

The chain carries TRBV5-1 and TRBJ1-1; 8 bases match TRBD1. The CDR3 covers 13 residues. CDR1 is SGHRS, CDR2 YFSETQ, per germline. The V and J ends lost 3 bases and 4 bases, in that order; junction bases with no gene match: 2. The CDR3 protein is CASSSTGVTEAFF. In nucleotides, the CDR3 is TGCGCCAGCAGCTCGACAGGGGTCACTGAAGCTTTCTTT.

The V call is TRBV7-9, the J call TRBJ2-1, with 8 bases aligning to TRBD2. The CDR3 consists of 15 residues. The germline CDR1 and CDR2 sequences are SEHNR and FQNEAQ (reference sequence). With V trimmed by 4 bases and J by 4 bases, 6 bases remained unmatched. In DNA, the CDR3 is TGTGCCAGCAGCTCTGTAGCGGGACCATACAATGAGCAGTTCTTC. It specifies CASSSVAGPYNEQFF.

V and J are TRBV5-1 and TRBJ2-1; 7 bases align to TRBD1. The germline gives CDR1 SGHRS, CDR2 YFSETQ. V lost 3 bases, J lost 9 bases, and 6 bases stayed unmatched. The CDR3 spans 13 residues. In nucleotides, the CDR3 is TGCGCCAGCAGCTCGCAGACAGGGATTGAGCAGTTCTTC. Translated, it gives CASSSQTGIEQFF.